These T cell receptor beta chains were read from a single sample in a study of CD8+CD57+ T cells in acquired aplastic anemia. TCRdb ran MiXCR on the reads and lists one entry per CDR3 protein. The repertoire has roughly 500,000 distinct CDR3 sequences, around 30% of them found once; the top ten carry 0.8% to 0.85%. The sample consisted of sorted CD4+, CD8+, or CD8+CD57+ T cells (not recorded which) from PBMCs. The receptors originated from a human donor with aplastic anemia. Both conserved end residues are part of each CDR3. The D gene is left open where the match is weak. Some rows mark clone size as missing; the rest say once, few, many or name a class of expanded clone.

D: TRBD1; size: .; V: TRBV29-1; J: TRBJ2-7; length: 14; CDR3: CSVEGTGDSGEQYF; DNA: TGCAGCGTCGAAGGGACAGGGGATTCGGGGGAGCAGTACTTC
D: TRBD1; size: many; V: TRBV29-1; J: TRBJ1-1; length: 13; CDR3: CSVGQGWNTEAFF; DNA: TGCAGCGTGGGACAGGGGTGGAACACTGAAGCTTTCTTT
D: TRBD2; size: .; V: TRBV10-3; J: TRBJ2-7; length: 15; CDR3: CAISEPSTSGIHQYF; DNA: TGTGCCATCAGTGAGCCCTCGACTAGCGGCATTCACCAGTACTTC
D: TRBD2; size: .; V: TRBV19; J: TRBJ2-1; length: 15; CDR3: CASSILAGGRYEQFF; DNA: TGTGCCAGTAGTATTCTAGCGGGAGGTAGATATGAGCAGTTCTTC
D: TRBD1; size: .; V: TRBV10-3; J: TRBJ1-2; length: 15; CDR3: CATRQGLGIYGGYTF; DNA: TGTGCCACAAGACAGGGATTGGGGATTTATGGAGGCTACACCTTC
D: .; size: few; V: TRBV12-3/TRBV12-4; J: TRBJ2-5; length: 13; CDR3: CASSLVRGETQYF; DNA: TGTGCCAGCTCCTTGGTGAGGGGTGAGACCCAGTACTTC
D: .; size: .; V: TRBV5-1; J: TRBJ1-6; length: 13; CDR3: CASSQSGDSPLHF; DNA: TGCGCCAGCAGCCAGAGCGGGGATTCACCCCTCCACTTT
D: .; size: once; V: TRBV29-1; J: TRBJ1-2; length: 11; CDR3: CSGEAQRGYTF; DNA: TGCAGCGGGGAGGCACAACGCGGCTACACCTTC
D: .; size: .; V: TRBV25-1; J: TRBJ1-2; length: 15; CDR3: CASSPTERLLYGYTF; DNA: TGTGCCAGCAGTCCTACCGAGAGGCTTCTCTATGGCTACACCTTC
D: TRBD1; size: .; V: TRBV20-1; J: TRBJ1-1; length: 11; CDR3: CSARLDRVAFF; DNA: TGCAGTGCTAGGCTGGACAGGGTAGCTTTCTTT
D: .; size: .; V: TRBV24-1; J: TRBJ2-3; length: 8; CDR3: CGTDTQYF; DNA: TGTGGCACAGATACGCAGTATTTT
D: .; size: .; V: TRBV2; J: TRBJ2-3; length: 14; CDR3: CASSLDPQADTQYF; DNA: TGTGCCAGCAGTTTAGACCCACAGGCAGATACGCAGTATTTT
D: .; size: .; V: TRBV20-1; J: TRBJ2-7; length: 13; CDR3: CSARQRSSYEQYF; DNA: TGCAGTGCTAGACAGCGTAGCTCCTACGAGCAGTACTTC
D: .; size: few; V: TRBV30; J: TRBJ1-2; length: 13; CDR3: CAWSWQANYGYTF; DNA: TGTGCCTGGAGCTGGCAGGCTAACTATGGCTACACCTTC
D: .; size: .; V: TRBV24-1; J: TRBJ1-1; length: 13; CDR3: CATRGGDRTEAFF; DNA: TGTGCCACCAGAGGCGGGGATCGCACTGAAGCTTTCTTT
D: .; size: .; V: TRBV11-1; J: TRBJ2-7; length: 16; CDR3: CASSVGQGQKDYEQYF; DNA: TGTGCCAGCAGCGTAGGGCAGGGGCAAAAGGACTACGAGCAGTACTTC
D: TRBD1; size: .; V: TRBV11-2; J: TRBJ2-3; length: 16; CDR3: CASSPGQGGSTDTQYF; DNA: TGTGCCAGCAGTCCCGGACAGGGGGGTAGCACAGATACGCAGTATTTT
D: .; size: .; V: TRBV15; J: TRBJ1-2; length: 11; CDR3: CATSSAGGYTF; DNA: TGTGCCACCAGCAGCGCTGGGGGCTACACCTTC
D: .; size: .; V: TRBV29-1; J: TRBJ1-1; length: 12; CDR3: CSVGDRNTEAFF; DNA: TGCAGCGTTGGGGACCGGAACACTGAAGCTTTCTTT
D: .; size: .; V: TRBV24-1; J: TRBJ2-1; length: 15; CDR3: CATHDQRGRANEQFF; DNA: TGTGCCACCCACGATCAAAGGGGGAGGGCCAATGAGCAGTTCTTC
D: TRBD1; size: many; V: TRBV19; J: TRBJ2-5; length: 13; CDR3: CASGWTGGETQYF; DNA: TGTGCCAGTGGATGGACAGGGGGAGAGACCCAGTACTTC
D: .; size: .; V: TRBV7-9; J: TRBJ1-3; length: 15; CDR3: CASSLSQGYGNTIYF; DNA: TGTGCCAGCAGCTTATCGCAGGGGTATGGAAACACCATATATTTT
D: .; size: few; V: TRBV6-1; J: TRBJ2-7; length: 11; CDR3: CATHFSYEQYF; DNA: TGTGCCACCCATTTCTCCTACGAGCAGTACTTC
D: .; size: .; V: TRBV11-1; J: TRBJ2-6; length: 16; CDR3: CASSLVAGQGANVLTF; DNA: TGTGCCAGCAGCTTGGTCGCGGGACAGGGGGCCAACGTCCTGACTTTC
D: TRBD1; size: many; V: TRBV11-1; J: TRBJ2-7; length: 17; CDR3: CASSLKGQGSVVGEQYF; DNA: TGTGCCAGCAGCTTAAAAGGACAGGGGTCCGTCGTGGGCGAGCAGTACTTC
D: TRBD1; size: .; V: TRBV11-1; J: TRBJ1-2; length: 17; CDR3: CASSPRDRLSSNYGYTF; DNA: TGTGCCAGCAGTCCCCGGGACAGACTTTCCAGTAACTATGGCTACACCTTC
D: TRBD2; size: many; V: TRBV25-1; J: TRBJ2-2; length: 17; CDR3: CASSELGLAGGTGELFF; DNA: TGTGCCAGCAGTGAATTGGGACTAGCGGGGGGCACCGGGGAGCTGTTTTTT
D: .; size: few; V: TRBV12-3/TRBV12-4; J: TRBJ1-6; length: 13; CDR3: CASSWDGNSPLHF; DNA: TGTGCCAGCAGTTGGGACGGAAACTCACCCCTCCACTTT
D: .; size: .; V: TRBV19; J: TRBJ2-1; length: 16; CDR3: CASSSRTVGSYNEQFF; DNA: TGTGCCAGTAGTTCTAGGACAGTAGGCTCCTACAATGAGCAGTTCTTC
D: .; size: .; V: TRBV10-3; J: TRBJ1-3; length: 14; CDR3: CAISEPTEGNTIYF; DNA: TGTGCCATTAGTGAGCCGACCGAGGGAAACACCATATATTTT
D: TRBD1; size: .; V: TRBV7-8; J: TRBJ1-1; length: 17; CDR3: CASSSKRVRGRNTEAFF; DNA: TGTGCCAGCAGCTCGAAGAGAGTTAGGGGGCGGAACACTGAAGCTTTCTTT
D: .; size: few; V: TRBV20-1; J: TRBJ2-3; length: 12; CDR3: CSSKGGRDTQYF; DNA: TGCAGTTCAAAGGGGGGTAGAGATACGCAGTATTTT
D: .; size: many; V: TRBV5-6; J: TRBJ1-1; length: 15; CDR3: CASSLNTGKGTEAFF; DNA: TGTGCCAGCAGCTTGAACACAGGGAAGGGAACTGAAGCTTTCTTT
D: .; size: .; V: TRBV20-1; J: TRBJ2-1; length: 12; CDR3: CSAAVGINEQFF; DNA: TGCAGTGCCGCTGTGGGGATCAATGAGCAGTTCTTC
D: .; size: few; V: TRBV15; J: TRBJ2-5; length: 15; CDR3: CATSRARTGLETQYF; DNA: TGTGCCACCAGCAGAGCCCGCACCGGGCTAGAGACCCAGTACTTC
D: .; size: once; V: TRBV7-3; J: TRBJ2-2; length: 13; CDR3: CASILFGSGELFF; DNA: TGTGCCAGCATCTTATTTGGATCTGGGGAGCTGTTTTTT
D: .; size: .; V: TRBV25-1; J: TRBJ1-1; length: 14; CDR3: CASSSLQGNAEAFF; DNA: TGTGCCAGCAGTTCCCTCCAGGGGAACGCTGAAGCTTTCTTT